This T cell receptor beta chain was sequenced during a study of beta chain features in type 1 diabetes. What was sequenced were expressed TCRB transcripts, since all of the isolated RNA had been reverse transcribed. The table came from immunoSEQ multiplex PCR; TCRdb's copy has only in-frame clones and leaves some out. The sample lists about 240,000 clones, around a quarter occurring once. This clone turned up a few times. Germline V gene sequence: CDR1 LGHNA, CDR2 YSLEER. Trimming took off 0 bases at V and 9 bases at J, with 18 bases between the two ends. The CDR3 extends over 16 amino acids. The clonotype comes from a man in his thirties or forties in good health. J is TRBJ2-1 and V is TRBV4-3; D gene unclear. Material for sequencing was central memory CD4+ T cells from blood. The CDR3 DNA follows: TGCGCCAGCAGCCAAGATTTTGGACCCGCCCTCGGTGAGCAGTTCTTC. Translating it yields CASSQDFGPALGEQFF.